The 28 T cell receptor beta chains presented below share a single source sample, sequenced in a study of shared clonotypes between healthy human individuals. Assay: immunoSEQ multiplex PCR; the TCRdb copy retains only in-frame clones and omits some. This sample has roughly 1,800,000 clones, with approximately 94% found just once. CD8 cells regarded as naive lacked CD45RO, were positively chosen for CCR7, and omitted terminally differentiated effector memory CD45RA+ cells. The sequenced material came from naive CD8+ T cells sorted from blood. The receptors come from a man younger than 30 in good health.

CDR3 sequence (DNA): TGTGCCAGCAGCTTAGCGAGGCACACTGAAGCTTTCTTT. Amino acids: CASSLARHTEAFF. This chain uses TRBV7-6 with TRBJ1-1; the D is unclear. Germline V gene sequence: CDR1 SGHVS, CDR2 FNYEAQ. Trimming shortened V by 0 bases and J by 3 bases, and 5 bases separated the two germline ends. The CDR3 is 13 amino acids.

The chain links TRBV7-2 to TRBJ2-7; possible D gene TRBD1, 6 bases. Germline loops: CDR1 SGHTA, CDR2 FQGNSA. The CDR3 spans 17 residues. V lost 3 bases to trimming and J lost 0 bases, with 18 bases between them. Written as DNA, the CDR3 is TGTGCCAGCAGCTTGAGCCCAGGGGACCCTAACTCCTACGAGCAGTACTTC. Amino acid sequence: CASSLSPGDPNSYEQYF.

The chain links TRBV30 to TRBJ2-1; maybe TRBD1 (5 bases). This CDR3 spans 11 amino acids. The ends were cut back, 1 base at V and 12 bases at J, with 10 bases in the middle. Germline CDR1 GTSNPN, CDR2 SVGIG (reference sequence). The CDR3 bases are TGTGCCTGGAGTGAAGGGGCAGTGCAGTTCTTC. Translated: CAWSEGAVQFF. Variable domain in full (rest from reference TRBV30 and TRBJ2-1): SQTIHQWPATLVQPVGSPLSLECTVEGTSNPNLYWYRQAAGRGLQLLFYSVGIGQISSEVPQNLSASRPQDRQFILSSKKLLLSDSGFYLCAWSEGAVQFFGPGTRLTVL.

This sequence joins TRBV15 and TRBJ1-2; D is unclear. Trimming cost V 4 bases and J 5 bases, with 17 bases left between them. The CDR3 totals 15 residues. Looked up from germline, CDR1 is LNHNV and CDR2 is YYDKDF (reference sequence). The CDR3 nucleotides read TGTGCCACCAGCAACCGTTTGGTGGGCACGTATGGCTACACCTTC. It encodes CATSNRLVGTYGYTF.

The chain has TRBV28 and TRBJ2-5; 7 nucleotides align to TRBD1. This CDR3 is built from 12 residues. With 6 bases clipped from V and 4 bases from J, the junction kept 2 bases outside the gene matches. CDR1 is MDHEN and CDR2 is SYDVKM in the germline V gene. This CDR3 reads CASRGGGETQYF. The DNA of the CDR3 is TGTGCCAGCAGAGGGGGCGGAGAGACCCAGTACTTC.

The chain has TRBV6-6 and TRBJ2-1; no clear D. The CDR3 covers 12 residues. Trimming left V 0 bases short and J 9 bases short, with 6 bases between. In germline, CDR1 is MNHNY, CDR2 SVGAGI (reference sequence). In nucleotides, the CDR3 is TGTGCCAGCAGTTACTCTTTTCCTGAGCAGTTCTTC. It specifies CASSYSFPEQFF.

The chain uses TRBV19 and TRBJ1-4; tentatively, D is TRBD1 (6 bases). The ends were cut back, 6 bases at V and 0 bases at J, with 14 bases in the middle. CDR3 length equals 16 residues. The germline V gene has CDR1 LNHDA and CDR2 SQIVND (reference sequence). The DNA for the CDR3 is TGTGCCAGTAGCTCCCCAGGGGAAGCAACTAATGAAAAACTGTTTTTT. It specifies CASSSPGEATNEKLFF.

The chain carries TRBV5-1 and TRBJ1-2; 11 nucleotides align to TRBD1. CDR1 is SGHRS and CDR2 is YFSETQ in the germline V gene. Trimming cost V 1 base and J 8 bases; bases outside gene matches: 10. The CDR3 extends over 16 amino acids. CDR3 residues: CASSLRGQGDSVGYTF. The CDR3 DNA is TGCGCCAGCAGCTTGAGGGGACAGGGGGACTCGGTAGGCTACACCTTC.

The chain links TRBV27 to TRBJ1-6, with D tentatively TRBD1 (5 bases). The length of the CDR3 is 13 residues. V was shortened by 3 bases and J by 11 bases, with 11 bases between the two germline ends. Germline CDR1 and CDR2: MNHEY and SMNVEV (reference sequence). CDR3 DNA sequence: TGTGCCAGCAGTTTCAGAACGGGACCACCCCTCCACTTT. The encoded protein is CASSFRTGPPLHF.

The chain combines TRBV25-1 with TRBJ2-5, with D unresolved. The J call could be wrong; TRBJ2-7 is a better fit for the DNA end. This CDR3 region has 14 residues. Germline V gene data show CDR1 as MGHDK and CDR2 as SYGVNS. CDR3 residues: CASRLDGEAYEQYF. The CDR3 nucleotides read TGTGCCAGCAGGCTAGACGGAGAAGCCTACGAGCAGTACTTC.

This clone was found a few times. The chain employs TRBV5-4 and TRBJ1-2; 10 nucleotides match TRBD1. Germline CDR1 is SGHNT and CDR2 is YYREEE (reference sequence). V lost 4 bases to trimming and J lost 3 bases; unmatched junction nucleotides: 6. This CDR3 is built from 15 residues. This chain's CDR3 is CASSPGQGHYYGYTF. Written as DNA, the CDR3 is TGTGCCAGCAGCCCGGGACAGGGGCATTACTATGGCTACACCTTC. Based on the CDR3 plus reference TRBV5-4 and TRBJ1-2, the full variable domain is ETGVTQSPTHLIKTRGQQVTLRCSSQSGHNTVSWYQQALGQGPQFIFQYYREEENGRGNFPPRFSGLQFPNYSSELNVNALELDDSALYLCASSPGQGHYYGYTFGSGTRLTVV.

The V and J genes are TRBV7-3 and TRBJ2-1, with 7 bases identical to TRBD2. Trimming removed 5 bases from V and 1 base from J; junction bases left unmatched: 5. Looked up from germline, CDR1 is SGHTA and CDR2 is FQGTGA. The CDR3 sequence is 15 residues long. This CDR3 is CASSPWGGSYNEQFF. CDR3 nucleotides: TGTGCCAGCAGCCCGTGGGGAGGGTCCTACAATGAGCAGTTCTTC.

The rearrangement joins TRBV4-3 to TRBJ2-7, with D possibly being TRBD2 (6 bases). Germline V gene lookup returns CDR1 LGHNA and CDR2 YSLEER. Trimming removed 0 bases from V and 4 bases from J, with 13 bases in between. This CDR3 comprises 15 residues. CDR3 sequence (DNA): TGCGCCAGCAGCCAAGAATGGGGGGAAATTTACGAGCAGTACTTC. It is translated as CASSQEWGEIYEQYF.

The gene calls are TRBV7-8 and TRBJ2-3, with TRBD2 matching 8 bases. Trimming took 2 bases from V and 2 from J; bases not matched to a gene: 6. The CDR3 length is 16 residues. Germline CDR1 is SGHVS and CDR2 is FQNEAQ. The CDR3, as DNA: TGTGCCAGCAGCTTAAAACGGGAGGGTGTCACAGATACGCAGTATTTT. It translates to CASSLKREGVTDTQYF.

The chain uses TRBV9 and TRBJ2-1; 9 bases fit TRBD1. This CDR3 contains 19 residues. Germline CDR1 and CDR2: SGDLS and YYNGEE. J was trimmed by 6 bases and V by 0 bases; bases with no gene match: 16. CDR3 DNA sequence: TGTGCCAGCAGCGTAGCCGGGACAGGGTCCCACCCCCATGGCAATGAGCAGTTCTTC. It encodes CASSVAGTGSHPHGNEQFF.

The rearrangement links TRBV5-6 to TRBJ2-7, with TRBD2 as a possible D gene (5 bases). Deletions cut 4 bases from V and 3 bases from J, with 14 bases between. Germline loops: CDR1 SGHDT, CDR2 YYEEEE. This CDR3 spans 14 amino acids. For the CDR3, the DNA is TGTGCCAGCAGCCCCCTCGCCGGACTCTACGAGCAGTACTTC. It encodes CASSPLAGLYEQYF.

The rearrangement links TRBV25-1 to TRBJ1-1; 7 bases are shared with TRBD1. V gave up 3 bases and J gave up 11 bases; unmatched junction bases: 9. CDR3 length: 13 residues. The V gene's germline CDR1 is MGHDK and CDR2 SYGVNS. Here the CDR3 reads CASSDLRGAEAFF. The CDR3 region has the DNA TGTGCCAGCAGTGACCTCAGGGGGGCAGAGGCTTTCTTT.

This sequence joins TRBV9 and TRBJ2-5; 8 bases map to TRBD2. CDR3 length: 14 amino acids. From germline, CDR1 is SGDLS and CDR2 YYNGEE. J gave up 4 bases and V 4 bases, and 6 bases lay outside the gene matches. The CDR3 loop reads CASSSGGGLETQYF. The CDR3 DNA reads as TGTGCCAGCAGCTCCGGGGGGGGCTTAGAGACCCAGTACTTC.

On this clone itself: Within the sample, other DNA sequences also encode this same CDR3. The chain is built from TRBV4-1 and TRBJ2-7; 7 positions match TRBD1. The trim removed 3 bases at V and 0 bases at J, leaving 5 bases unmatched. CDR1 and CDR2 (germline): MGHRA, YSYEKL. The CDR3 is made up of 15 amino acids. The CDR3: CASSQVTGSSYEQYF. CDR3 DNA sequence: TGCGCCAGCAGCCAGGTGACAGGGAGCTCCTACGAGCAGTACTTC.

The chain employs TRBV5-1 and TRBJ1-1; unclear D gene. CDR3 length equals 14 residues. From germline, CDR1 is SGHRS and CDR2 YFSETQ. Deletions cut 4 bases from V and 2 bases from J, with 12 bases between. The CDR3 DNA follows: TGCGCCAGCAGCGTGAATGGGCTTAACACTGAAGCTTTCTTT. It yields the protein CASSVNGLNTEAFF.

V and J are TRBV4-1 and TRBJ2-2; the D gene could be TRBD1 or TRBD2 (5 bases each). The CDR3 contains 17 residues. V was shortened by 0 bases and J by 7 bases, with 18 bases between the two germline ends. Germline CDR1 MGHRA, CDR2 YSYEKL. DNA of the CDR3: TGCGCCAGCAGCCAAGATTGGGGGACGATCACGAGCGGGGAGCTGTTTTTT. Residues: CASSQDWGTITSGELFF.

This clone has just one count. The rearrangement uses TRBV10-3 and TRBJ2-5; D is unresolved. Trimming shortened V by 0 bases and J by 1 base, and 9 bases separated the two germline ends. This CDR3 region has 15 residues. CDR1 ENHRY and CDR2 SYGVKD come from the germline V gene. CDR3 sequence reads: CAISESAETQETQYF. CDR3 nucleotides: TGTGCCATCAGTGAGTCGGCGGAGACCCAAGAGACCCAGTACTTC.

V gene TRBV28 combines with J gene TRBJ2-7; TRBD1 agrees at 10 bases. The length of the CDR3 is 14 residues. CDR1 MDHEN and CDR2 SYDVKM come from the germline V gene. With V trimmed by 6 bases and J by 0 bases, 2 bases remained unmatched. The CDR3 DNA sequence: TGTGCCAGCAGGGACAGGGGGAGCTCCTACGAGCAGTACTTC. This sequence encodes CASRDRGSSYEQYF. Using reference TRBV28 and TRBJ2-7 for the parts outside the CDR3, the full variable domain is DVKVTQSSRYLVKRTGEKVFLECVQDMDHENMFWYRQDPGLGLRLIYFSYDVKMKEKGDIPEGYSVSREKKERFSLILESASTNQTSMYLCASRDRGSSYEQYFGPGTRLTVT.

The J gene is TRBJ2-6, the V gene TRBV2, with D uncertain. CDR3 size: 19 residues. Deletions cut 4 bases from V and 0 bases from J, with 19 bases between. Germline CDR1 is SNHLY and CDR2 is FYNNEI. The CDR3 sequence is CASSGTPPTWGSGANVLTF. CDR3 coding DNA: TGTGCCAGCAGTGGGACCCCACCTACATGGGGCTCTGGGGCCAACGTCCTGACTTTC.

Only one count was recorded for this clone. The chain joins TRBV7-8 to TRBJ2-7, with D unresolved. The germline CDR1 and CDR2 sequences are SGHVS and FQNEAQ. The V end was cut by 5 bases, the J end by 2 bases, with 10 bases between. The CDR3 totals 13 residues. The CDR3 protein is CASSLRSTYEQYF. The CDR3 DNA reads TGTGCCAGCAGCCTCAGGTCAACCTACGAGCAGTACTTC.

The genes are TRBV9 and TRBJ1-5; 10 bases map to TRBD1. The CDR3 is 14 residues long. In germline, CDR1 is SGDLS, CDR2 YYNGEE. V was pared by 3 bases and J by 6 bases, with 3 bases of the junction left unmatched. CDR3 nucleotides: TGTGCCAGCAGCGACGGGACAGGGGCTCAGCCCCAGCATTTT. Translating it yields CASSDGTGAQPQHF.

This chain uses TRBV5-3 with TRBJ1-6; D unresolved. TRBV5-3 is treated as an ORF (open reading frame) with a function not yet certain. The CDR3 totals 17 residues. The V end was cut by 0 bases, the J end by 9 bases, with 19 bases between. The CDR3 sequence: CARSLDRADLSGSPLHF. In DNA form, the CDR3 reads TGTGCCAGAAGCTTGGATCGCGCGGACCTGAGCGGTTCACCCCTCCACTTT.

The chain couples TRBV5-1 to TRBJ1-1; the D is unclear. The CDR3 loop spans 13 amino acids. Trimming cost V 4 bases and J 0 bases, with 7 bases left between them. Per germline, CDR1 SGHRS and CDR2 YFSETQ. The CDR3 loop is CASSPLLNTEAFF. The CDR3 DNA follows: TGCGCCAGCAGCCCATTACTGAACACTGAAGCTTTCTTT.